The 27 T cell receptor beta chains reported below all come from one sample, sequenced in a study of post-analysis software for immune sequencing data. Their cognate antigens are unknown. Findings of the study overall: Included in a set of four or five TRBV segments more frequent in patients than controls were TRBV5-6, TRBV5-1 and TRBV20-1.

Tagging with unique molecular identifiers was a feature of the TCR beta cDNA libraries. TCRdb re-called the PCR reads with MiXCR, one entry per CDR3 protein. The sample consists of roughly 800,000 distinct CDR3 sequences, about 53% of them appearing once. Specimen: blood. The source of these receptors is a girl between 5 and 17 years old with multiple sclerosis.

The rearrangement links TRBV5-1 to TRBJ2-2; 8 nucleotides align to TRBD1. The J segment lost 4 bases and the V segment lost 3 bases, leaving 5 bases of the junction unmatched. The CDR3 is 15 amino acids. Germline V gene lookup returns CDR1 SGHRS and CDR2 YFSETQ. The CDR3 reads CASSSGQGGTGELFF. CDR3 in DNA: TGCGCCAGCAGCTCTGGACAGGGAGGCACCGGGGAGCTGTTTTTT.

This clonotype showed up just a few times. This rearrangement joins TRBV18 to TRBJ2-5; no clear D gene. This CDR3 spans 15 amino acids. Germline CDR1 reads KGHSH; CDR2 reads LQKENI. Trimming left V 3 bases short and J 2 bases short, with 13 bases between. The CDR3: CASSPFQSLQETQYF. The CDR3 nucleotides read TGTGCCAGCTCACCGTTCCAAAGCCTACAAGAGACCCAGTACTTC.

The CDR3 loop is CASRGTPGGRSEQYF. The DNA for the CDR3 is TGTGCCAGCAGGGGGACCCCCGGGGGCCGCAGCGAGCAGTACTTC. This chain links TRBV28 with TRBJ2-7; either TRBD1 or TRBD2 may fit D (6 bases each). The germline CDR1 and CDR2 sequences are MDHEN and SYDVKM. Trimming shortened V by 6 bases and J by 6 bases, and 21 bases separated the two germline ends. This CDR3 has 15 amino acids.

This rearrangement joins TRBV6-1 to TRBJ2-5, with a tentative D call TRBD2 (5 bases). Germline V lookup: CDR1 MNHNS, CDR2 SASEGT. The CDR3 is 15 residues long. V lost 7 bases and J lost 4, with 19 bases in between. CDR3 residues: CASISHVGARETQYF. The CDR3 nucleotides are TGTGCCAGCATTTCGCATGTGGGAGCTCGAGAGACCCAGTACTTC.

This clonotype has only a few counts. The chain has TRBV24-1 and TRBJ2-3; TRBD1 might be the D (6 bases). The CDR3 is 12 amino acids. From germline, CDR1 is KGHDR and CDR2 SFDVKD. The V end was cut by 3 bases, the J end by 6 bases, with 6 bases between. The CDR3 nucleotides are TGTGCCACCAGTGATAGGGGGGATACGCAGTATTTT. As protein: CATSDRGDTQYF.

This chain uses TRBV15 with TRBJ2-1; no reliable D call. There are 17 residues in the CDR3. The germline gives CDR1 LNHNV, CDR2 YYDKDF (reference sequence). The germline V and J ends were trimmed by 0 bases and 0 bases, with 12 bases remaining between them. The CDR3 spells CATSRDPPKSSYNEQFF. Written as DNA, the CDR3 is TGTGCCACCAGCAGAGATCCGCCTAAGAGCTCCTACAATGAGCAGTTCTTC.

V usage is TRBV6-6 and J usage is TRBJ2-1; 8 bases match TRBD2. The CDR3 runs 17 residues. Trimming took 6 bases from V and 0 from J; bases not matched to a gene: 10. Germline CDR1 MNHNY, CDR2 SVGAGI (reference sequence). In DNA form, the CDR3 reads TGTGCCAGCAGGACTAGCGTGGGAGGCCTCTCCTACAATGAGCAGTTCTTC. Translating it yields CASRTSVGGLSYNEQFF.

The DNA for the CDR3 is TGTGCCAGCAGCGTACGACTAGGGACAGTGTCCTACGAGCAGTACTTC. As protein: CASSVRLGTVSYEQYF. This chain links TRBV14 with TRBJ2-7, with D perhaps TRBD1 (7 bases). The CDR3 has 16 residues. Trimming took 5 bases from V and 1 from J, leaving 18 bases between them. Germline-derived CDR1 and CDR2 are SGHDN and FVKESK.

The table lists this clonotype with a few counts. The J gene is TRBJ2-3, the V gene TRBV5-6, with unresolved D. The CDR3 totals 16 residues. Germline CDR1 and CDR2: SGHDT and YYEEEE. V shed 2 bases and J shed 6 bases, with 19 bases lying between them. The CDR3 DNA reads TGTGCCAGCAGCTTTCGACCGACCACCCCTATTGATACGCAGTATTTT. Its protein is CASSFRPTTPIDTQYF. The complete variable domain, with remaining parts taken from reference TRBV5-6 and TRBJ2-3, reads DAGVTQSPTHLIKTRGQQVTLRCSPKSGHDTVSWYQQALGQGPQFIFQYYEEEERQRGNFPDRFSGHQFPNYSSELNVNALLLGDSALYLCASSFRPTTPIDTQYFGPGTRLTVL.

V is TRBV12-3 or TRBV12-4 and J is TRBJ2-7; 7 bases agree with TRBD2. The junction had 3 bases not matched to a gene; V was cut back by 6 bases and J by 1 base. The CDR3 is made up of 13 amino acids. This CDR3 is CASSWDYSYEQYF. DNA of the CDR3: TGTGCCAGCAGCTGGGACTATTCCTACGAGCAGTACTTC.

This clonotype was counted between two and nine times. The CDR3 DNA reads TGCAGCGTAGGCAGGGTCAATGAGCAGTTCTTC. Amino acids: CSVGRVNEQFF. The chain combines TRBV29-1 with TRBJ2-1; the D gene is possibly TRBD1 (5 bases). This CDR3 is 11 amino acids long. V was trimmed by 6 bases and J by 6 bases, leaving 9 bases between them. The germline V gene encodes CDR1 SQVTM and CDR2 ANQGSEA.

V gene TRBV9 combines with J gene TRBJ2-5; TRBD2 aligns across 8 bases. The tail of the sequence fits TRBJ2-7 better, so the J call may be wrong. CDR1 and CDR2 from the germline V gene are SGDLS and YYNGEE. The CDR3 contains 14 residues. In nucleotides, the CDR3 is TGTGCCAGCAGCGTAGTCGGGGGGGCCGCCGAGCAGTACTTC. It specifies CASSVVGGAAEQYF.

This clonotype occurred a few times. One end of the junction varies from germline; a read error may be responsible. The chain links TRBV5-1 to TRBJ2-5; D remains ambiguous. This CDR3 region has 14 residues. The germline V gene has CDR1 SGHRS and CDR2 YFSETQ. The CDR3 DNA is TGTGCCAGCAGCTTATCCGGAGCTCAAGAGACCCAGTACTTC. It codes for CASSLSGAQETQYF.

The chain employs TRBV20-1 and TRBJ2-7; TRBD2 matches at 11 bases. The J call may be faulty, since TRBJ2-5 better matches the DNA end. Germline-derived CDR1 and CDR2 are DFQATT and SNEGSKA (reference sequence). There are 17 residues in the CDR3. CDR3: CSAKASGRREDQETQYF. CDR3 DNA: TGCAGTGCTAAGGCTAGCGGGAGGCGAGAAGACCAAGAGACCCAGTACTTC.

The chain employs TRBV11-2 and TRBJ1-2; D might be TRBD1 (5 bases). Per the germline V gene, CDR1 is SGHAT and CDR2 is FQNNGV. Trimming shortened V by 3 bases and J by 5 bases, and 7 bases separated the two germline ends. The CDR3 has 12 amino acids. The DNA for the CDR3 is TGTGCCAGCAGCTTCGGGGCATATGGCTACACCTTC. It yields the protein CASSFGAYGYTF.

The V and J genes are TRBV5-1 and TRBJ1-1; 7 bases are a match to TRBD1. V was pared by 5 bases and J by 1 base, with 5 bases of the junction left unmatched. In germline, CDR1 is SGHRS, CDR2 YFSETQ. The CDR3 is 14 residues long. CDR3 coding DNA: TGCGCCAGCAGGAGGGGGCAACCGAACACTGAAGCTTTCTTT. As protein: CASRRGQPNTEAFF.

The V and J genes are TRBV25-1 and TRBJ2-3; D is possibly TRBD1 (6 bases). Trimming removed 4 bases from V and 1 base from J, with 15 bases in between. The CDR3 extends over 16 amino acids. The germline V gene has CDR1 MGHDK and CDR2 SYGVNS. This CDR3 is CASSAERGRGTDTQYF. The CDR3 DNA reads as TGTGCCAGCAGTGCCGAGAGGGGGAGAGGCACAGATACGCAGTATTTT.

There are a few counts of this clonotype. For the CDR3, the DNA is TGCGCCAGCAGCCGAAGGGACAGGGGGCACGAGCAGTACTTC. Amino acids: CASSRRDRGHEQYF. The chain recombines TRBV5-1 with TRBJ2-7, with 12 bases fitting TRBD1. The CDR3 spans 14 residues. The germline CDR1 and CDR2 sequences are SGHRS and YFSETQ. V shed 4 bases, J shed 5 bases, and the junction held 4 bases outside the gene matches.

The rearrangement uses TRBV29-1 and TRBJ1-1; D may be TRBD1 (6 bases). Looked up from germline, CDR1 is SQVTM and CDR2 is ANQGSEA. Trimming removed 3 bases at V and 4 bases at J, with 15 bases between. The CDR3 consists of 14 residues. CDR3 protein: CSVDLVGGATEAFF. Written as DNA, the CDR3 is TGCAGCGTTGACCTCGTCGGGGGGGCCACTGAAGCTTTCTTT.

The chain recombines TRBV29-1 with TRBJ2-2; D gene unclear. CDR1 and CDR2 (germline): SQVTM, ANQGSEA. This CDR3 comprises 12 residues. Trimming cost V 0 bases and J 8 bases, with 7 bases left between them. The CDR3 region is CSVEDVAGELFF. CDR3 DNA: TGCAGCGTTGAAGATGTCGCTGGGGAGCTGTTTTTT.

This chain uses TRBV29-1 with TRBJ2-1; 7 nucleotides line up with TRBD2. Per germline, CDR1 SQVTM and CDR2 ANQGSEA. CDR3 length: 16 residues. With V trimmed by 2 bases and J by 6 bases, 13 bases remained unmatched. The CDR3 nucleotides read TGCAGCGTTGAACTGGCCGCGGGACGCGGGGGCAATGAGCAGTTCTTC. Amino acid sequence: CSVELAAGRGGNEQFF.

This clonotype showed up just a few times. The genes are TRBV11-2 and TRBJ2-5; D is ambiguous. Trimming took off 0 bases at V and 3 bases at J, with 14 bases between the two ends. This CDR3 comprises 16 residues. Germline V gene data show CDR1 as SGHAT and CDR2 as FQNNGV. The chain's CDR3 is CASSLDPGLAKETQYF. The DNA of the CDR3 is TGTGCCAGCAGCTTAGATCCTGGTCTTGCCAAAGAGACCCAGTACTTC.

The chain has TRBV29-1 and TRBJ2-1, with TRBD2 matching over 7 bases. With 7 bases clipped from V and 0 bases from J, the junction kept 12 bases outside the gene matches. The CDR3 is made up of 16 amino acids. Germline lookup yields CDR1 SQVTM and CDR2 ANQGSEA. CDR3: CSAAGTSASSYNEQFF. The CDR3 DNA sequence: TGCAGCGCCGCAGGCACTAGCGCCAGCTCCTACAATGAGCAGTTCTTC.

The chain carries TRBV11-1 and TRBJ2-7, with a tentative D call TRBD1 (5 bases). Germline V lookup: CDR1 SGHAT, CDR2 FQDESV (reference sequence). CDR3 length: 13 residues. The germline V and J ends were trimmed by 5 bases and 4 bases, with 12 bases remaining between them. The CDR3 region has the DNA TGTGCCAGCAGCCCTGTGGACAATTACGAGCAGTACTTC. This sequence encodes CASSPVDNYEQYF.

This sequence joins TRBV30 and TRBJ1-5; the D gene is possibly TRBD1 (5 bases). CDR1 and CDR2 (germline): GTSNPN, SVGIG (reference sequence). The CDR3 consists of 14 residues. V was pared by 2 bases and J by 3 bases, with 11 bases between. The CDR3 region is CAWSPDRLNQPQHF. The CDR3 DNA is TGTGCCTGGAGTCCCGACAGACTCAATCAGCCCCAGCATTTT.

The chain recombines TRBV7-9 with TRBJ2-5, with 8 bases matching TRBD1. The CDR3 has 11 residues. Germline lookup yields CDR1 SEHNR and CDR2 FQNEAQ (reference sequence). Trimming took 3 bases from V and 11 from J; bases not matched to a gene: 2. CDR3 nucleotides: TGTGCCAGCAGCTTCAACAGGGGGCAGTACTTC. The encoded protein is CASSFNRGQYF.

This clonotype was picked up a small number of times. CDR3 bases: TGTGCCAGCAGTTACTCCGGCAGGGCGGACGAGCAGTACTTC. It is translated as CASSYSGRADEQYF. The chain has TRBV6-2 or TRBV6-3 and TRBJ2-7, with a weak D call TRBD1 (5 bases). The CDR3 covers 14 residues. The V and J ends lost 0 bases and 5 bases respectively, with 11 bases between them. The germline CDR1 and CDR2 sequences are MNHEY and SVGEGT.